The rows below give T cell receptor beta chains drawn from one sample of a study of vaccination effects on CD4 cells after COVID-19. Sequencing was performed with immunoSEQ multiplex PCR; in TCRdb, only in-frame clones are kept and a portion is missing. The table shows under 55,000 clones, with roughly three quarters occurring only once. No antigens are known for them. The sample consisted of CD4+ T cells from PBMCs cultured with HCoV-OC43 spike peptides, taken before COVID-19 vaccination. The receptors here all came from a human donor who received a COVID-19 vaccine. Both conserved end residues are part of each CDR3. Each record gives: CDR3 DNA, CDR3 protein, D gene, J gene, V gene, clone size. D genes are given only for firm matches. Expanded clones are given a class, and other clones once, few, many or no size at all.

TGTGCCAGCAGTTTTGCCAGGGGGGAAATTCAGTACTTC CASSFARGEIQYF NA TRBJ2-4 TRBV28 NA
TGTGCCAGCAGCGTAGTAGCGGGGGGGCCAGATACGCAGTATTTT CASSVVAGGPDTQYF TRBD2 TRBJ2-3 TRBV9 NA
TGTGCCAGCAGGGAGAGCCTCACCTATTCGACGCAGTATTTT CASRESLTYSTQYF NA TRBJ2-3 TRBV2 NA
TGTGCCAGCTCACTGGACAGGGGGCGAAGCGGCTATGGCTACACCTTC CASSLDRGRSGYGYTF TRBD1 TRBJ1-2 TRBV18 NA
TGTGCCAGCAGTTACGATCTGGGTTGGAAGACCCAGTACTTC CASSYDLGWKTQYF NA TRBJ2-5 TRBV6-2/TRBV6-3 NA
TGTGCCAGTAGTATAGCTCCACTAGCGGCAGATACGCAGTATTTT CASSIAPLAADTQYF TRBD2 TRBJ2-3 TRBV19 NA
TGTGCCAGCAGTGAGGACAGCGAAAAACTGTTTTTT CASSEDSEKLFF NA TRBJ1-4 TRBV2 once
TGTGCCAGCAGGACAGGGGCGGGAACTGAAGCTTTCTTT CASRTGAGTEAFF TRBD1 TRBJ1-1 TRBV28 NA
TGCGCCAGCAGCTTGGGGTCAGGTTTTTCCGTGGGCACAGATACGCAGTATTTT CASSLGSGFSVGTDTQYF NA TRBJ2-3 TRBV5-1 NA
TGCGCCAGCACCAGAGCAGGGAGGGCAGAGCCCCTCCACTTT CASTRAGRAEPLHF NA TRBJ1-6 TRBV23-1 NA
TGTGCCAGTAGTGAGGGGAGGAGCACTGAAGCTTTCTTT CASSEGRSTEAFF NA TRBJ1-1 TRBV19 NA
TGTGCCAGCAGCAAGAATACCGGGGAGCTGTTTTTT CASSKNTGELFF NA TRBJ2-2 TRBV28 few
TGTGCCAGCAGCTTAGCCAGGGCCGAGGGAGAGACCCAGTACTTC CASSLARAEGETQYF NA TRBJ2-5 TRBV7-6 NA
TGTGCCAGCTCACCACACTCACCCGGGACGGACAATTCACCCCTCCACTTT CASSPHSPGTDNSPLHF NA TRBJ1-6 TRBV18 NA
TGTGCCAGCAGCTCTGACAGGGGAAATTATCAGCCCCAGCATTTT CASSSDRGNYQPQHF TRBD1 TRBJ1-5 TRBV7-9 NA
TGTGCCAGCAGGCATGGAGAGGGACAGCCCCAGCATTTT CASRHGEGQPQHF NA TRBJ1-5 TRBV6-5 NA
TGTGCCAGCAGTGAAAGGGTGGTGGCTGAAAAACTGTTTTTT CASSERVVAEKLFF NA TRBJ1-4 TRBV2 NA
TGTGCCAGCAGCCCGACCCTTAATGAAAAACTGTTTTTT CASSPTLNEKLFF NA TRBJ1-4 TRBV9 NA
TGTGCCAGCCGACAGGGGTACAGCACAGATACGCAGTATTTT CASRQGYSTDTQYF TRBD1 TRBJ2-3 TRBV27 NA
TGTGCCACCAGTGGAGAGAACACAGATACGCAGTATTTT CATSGENTDTQYF NA TRBJ2-3 TRBV24-1 NA
TGTGCCAGCAGTGAAGCCGTTGACGACACTGAAGCTTTCTTT CASSEAVDDTEAFF NA TRBJ1-1 TRBV6-1 NA
TGTGCCAGCAGCTCCCAACTCTTGTCTGGAAACACCATATATTTT CASSSQLLSGNTIYF NA TRBJ1-3 TRBV7-9 once
TGTGCCAGCAGTTTAGGACGATCCTATGGCTACACCTTC CASSLGRSYGYTF NA TRBJ1-2 TRBV12-3/TRBV12-4 NA
TGTGCTAGTGGTCCTCAAACAGATACGCAGTATTTT CASGPQTDTQYF NA TRBJ2-3 TRBV12-5 NA